These 13 T cell receptor beta chains came from one sample sequenced in a study of T cells in Graves' hyperthyroidism and ophthalmopathy. RNA transcripts gave rise to amplified TCR beta CDR3 regions. An initial round of RT-PCR targeting the TCR CDR3 relied on the HTBI primer set. TCRdb called the multiplex PCR reads again in MiXCR, with one record for every CDR3 protein. This table holds hundreds of thousands of distinct CDR3 sequences, roughly a third found once. The sequenced sample consisted of blood. The receptor source for this set is a woman aged 35 to 49 with Graves' hyperthyroidism.

The sample holds a few counts of this clonotype. The CDR3 loop reads CASRNPGHMNTEAFF. Written as DNA, the CDR3 is TGTGCCAGCAGAAACCCGGGACACATGAACACTGAAGCTTTCTTT. V gene TRBV6-5 combines with J gene TRBJ1-1; D is possibly TRBD1 (6 bases). Trimming took off 6 bases at V and 0 bases at J, with 14 bases between the two ends. This CDR3 has 15 amino acids. The germline gives CDR1 MNHEY, CDR2 SVGAGI.

This clonotype was detected a few times. The chain uses TRBV28 and TRBJ2-2, with 9 bases fitting TRBD1. The CDR3 is 15 amino acids. V shed 4 bases, J shed 5 bases, and the junction held 5 bases outside the gene matches. Germline V gene data show CDR1 as MDHEN and CDR2 as SYDVKM. CDR3 loop: CASSSGQGGTGELFF. The DNA for the CDR3 is TGTGCCAGCAGTTCGGGACAGGGAGGAACCGGGGAGCTGTTTTTT. Filled out from reference TRBV28 and TRBJ2-2, the complete variable domain reads DVKVTQSSRYLVKRTGEKVFLECVQDMDHENMFWYRQDPGLGLRLIYFSYDVKMKEKGDIPEGYSVSREKKERFSLILESASTNQTSMYLCASSSGQGGTGELFFGEGSRLTVL.

A single count supports this clonotype. The V and J genes are TRBV7-2 and TRBJ2-7, with D possibly being TRBD2 (6 bases). Trimming took off 0 bases at V and 7 bases at J, with 13 bases between the two ends. This CDR3 spans 14 amino acids. The germline V gene has CDR1 SGHTA and CDR2 FQGNSA. The CDR3: CASSLAGGNEEQYF. The CDR3 nucleotides are TGTGCCAGCAGCTTAGCTGGGGGGAATGAAGAGCAGTACTTC.

Comment on this clonotype: A single base separates this from a much larger clone, so it may be a read error. The chain is built from TRBV9 and TRBJ2-5, with 7 bases fitting TRBD1. CDR1 is SGDLS and CDR2 is YYNGEE in the germline V gene. The CDR3 sequence is 15 residues long. V shed 3 bases and J 4 bases; nucleotides not matched to a gene: 9. The CDR3 DNA reads TGTGCCAGCAGCGCAACGACAGGGTCGGGAGAGACCCAGTACTTC. Its translation: CASSATTGSGETQYF. Variable domain in full (rest from reference TRBV9 and TRBJ2-5): DSGVTQTPKHLITATGQRVTLRCSPRSGDLSVYWYQQSLDQGLQFLIQYYNGEERAKGNILERFSAQQFPDLHSELNLSSLELGDSALYFCASSATTGSGETQYFGPGTRLLVL.

This clonotype was seen at least ten times. This chain links TRBV11-2 with TRBJ1-5, with a weak D call TRBD1 (5 bases). Per germline, CDR1 SGHAT and CDR2 FQNNGV. The V end was cut by 6 bases, the J end by 1 base, with 16 bases between. This CDR3 comprises 16 residues. Here the CDR3 reads CASSRVAGLSNQPQHF. CDR3 sequence (DNA): TGTGCCAGCAGTCGAGTTGCGGGGCTCAGCAATCAGCCCCAGCATTTT.

In its sample, this clonotype was seen many times. This chain uses TRBV2 with TRBJ1-1, with D possibly matching TRBD1 (6 bases). Trimming took 6 bases from V and 5 from J, leaving 16 bases between them. The CDR3 totals 14 residues. The germline V gene encodes CDR1 SNHLY and CDR2 FYNNEI. The CDR3 sequence is CASRPQGGETEAFF. For the CDR3, the DNA is TGTGCCAGCAGACCACAGGGAGGCGAAACTGAAGCTTTCTTT.

The chain uses TRBV18 and TRBJ1-2; 8 bases map to TRBD1. Germline CDR1 reads KGHSH; CDR2 reads LQKENI. V lost 5 bases, J lost 6 bases, and 5 bases stayed unmatched. CDR3 size: 13 residues. The CDR3 DNA reads TGTGCCAGCTCATCGGACAGGGTGGATGGCTACACCTTC. Translation gives CASSSDRVDGYTF.

This clonotype was seen ten or more times. V gene TRBV16 combines with J gene TRBJ2-7; D gene ambiguous. Germline V gene lookup returns CDR1 KGHSY and CDR2 FQNENV. The CDR3 consists of 13 residues. The germline V and J ends were trimmed by 1 base and 7 bases, with 11 bases remaining between them. The CDR3 DNA sequence: TGTGCCAGCAGCCAATTGGTGGAAGGTGAGCAGTACTTC. Residues: CASSQLVEGEQYF.

The chain has TRBV28 and TRBJ2-7; no clear D. V was shortened by 4 bases and J by 4 bases, with 11 bases between the two germline ends. This CDR3 spans 13 amino acids. From germline, CDR1 is MDHEN and CDR2 SYDVKM. CDR3 DNA sequence: TGTGCCAGCAGTTCCCCCCTCGGGTACGAGCAGTACTTC. This sequence encodes CASSSPLGYEQYF.

The rearrangement links TRBV7-9 to TRBJ2-7; D is unclear. The J call may be incorrect, as the DNA end agrees better with TRBJ2-1. The germline CDR1 and CDR2 sequences are SEHNR and FQNEAQ (reference sequence). The CDR3 extends over 15 amino acids. In nucleotides, the CDR3 is TGTGCCAGCAGCTTAGTGAACCCCCCGTCGGCTGAGCAGTTCTTC. Translated: CASSLVNPPSAEQFF.

This clonotype was picked up a small number of times. At one end the junction does not follow the germline gene, possibly because of a read error. V is TRBV5-1 and J is TRBJ2-7, with 8 positions matching TRBD1. Per germline, CDR1 SGHRS and CDR2 YFSETQ. The length of the CDR3 is 14 residues. CDR3 protein: CASSLGTGSSEQYF. In DNA, the CDR3 is TGCGCCAGCAGCTTGGGGACAGGGTCCTCCGAGCAGTACTTC.

The chain uses TRBV6-5 and TRBJ2-5; 7 nucleotides line up with TRBD2. Germline CDR1 MNHEY, CDR2 SVGAGI. This CDR3 contains 15 residues. The J segment lost 3 bases and the V segment lost 2 bases, leaving 6 bases of the junction unmatched. The CDR3 region is CASSYPGRGEETQYF. The CDR3 region has the DNA TGTGCCAGCAGTTACCCAGGGAGGGGTGAAGAGACCCAGTACTTC.

As concerns this clonotype: A much larger clonotype is one base distant, so this may be a read error. The chain couples TRBV19 to TRBJ1-2, with unresolved D. The CDR3 consists of 13 residues. Germline V gives CDR1 LNHDA, CDR2 SQIVND (reference sequence). In DNA form, the CDR3 reads TGTGCCAGTCTAGCCACAGACGCATATGGCTACATCTTC. Protein: CASLATDAYGYIF.